These T cell receptor beta chains were read from a single sample in a study of T cell responses to AZD1222 COVID-19 vaccine. Measured with immunoSEQ multiplex PCR; TCRdb has only the in-frame clones, and not every one. This sample has about 180,000 clones, with more than 80% found just once. Sequenced material: peripheral blood, taken on day 0 of AZD1222 vaccination. These receptors all come from an adult in good health. The CDR3 runs from the conserved cysteine through the conserved F or W. Each record gives: J gene, V gene, D gene, clone size, CDR3 DNA, CDR3 protein. A D gene is named only where the DNA matches it firmly. Clone size appears in some rows only: once, few, many, or a class for an expanded clone.

j_gene: TRBJ1-2; v_gene: TRBV6-5; d_gene: .; abundance: .; CDR3nt: TGTGCCAGCAGTTACTCGTACAGCGATGACTATGGCTACACCTTC; CDR3aa: CASSYSYSDDYGYTF
j_gene: TRBJ1-5; v_gene: TRBV27; d_gene: .; abundance: .; CDR3nt: TGTGCCAGCAGTTGGGCGGACAATCAGCCCCAGCATTTT; CDR3aa: CASSWADNQPQHF
j_gene: TRBJ1-6; v_gene: TRBV19; d_gene: .; abundance: .; CDR3nt: TGTGCCAGTAGTATCGACAGCGGAGATTCACCCCTCCACTTT; CDR3aa: CASSIDSGDSPLHF
j_gene: TRBJ1-1; v_gene: TRBV12-3/TRBV12-4; d_gene: TRBD1; abundance: .; CDR3nt: TGTGCCAGCAGTTTCAGGGGGGGTGATGAAGCTTTCTTT; CDR3aa: CASSFRGGDEAFF
j_gene: TRBJ1-2; v_gene: TRBV4-1; d_gene: TRBD1; abundance: .; CDR3nt: TGCGCCAGCAGCCCCGGGACAGGGGCTGGCTACACCTTC; CDR3aa: CASSPGTGAGYTF
j_gene: TRBJ1-2; v_gene: TRBV5-1; d_gene: .; abundance: .; CDR3nt: TGCGCCAGCAGCTTGGACAGGGCTTATGGCTACACCTTC; CDR3aa: CASSLDRAYGYTF
j_gene: TRBJ2-2; v_gene: TRBV13; d_gene: .; abundance: .; CDR3nt: TGTGCCAGCAGCTTAGGTCCGGGAGCGAACACCGGGGAGCTGTTTTTT; CDR3aa: CASSLGPGANTGELFF
j_gene: TRBJ2-3; v_gene: TRBV19; d_gene: .; abundance: .; CDR3nt: TGTGCCAGTAGTATAGGGGGCTTCACAGATACGCAGTATTTT; CDR3aa: CASSIGGFTDTQYF
j_gene: TRBJ2-5; v_gene: TRBV3-1/TRBV3-2; d_gene: TRBD2; abundance: .; CDR3nt: TGTGCCAGCAGTCCCCCCGGGGGACTAGCAGAAGACCAAGAGACCCAGTACTTC; CDR3aa: CASSPPGGLAEDQETQYF
j_gene: TRBJ1-1; v_gene: TRBV19; d_gene: TRBD1; abundance: .; CDR3nt: TGTGCCAGTAGTAAAAGACAGGGCACTGGTATCACTGAAGCTTTCTTT; CDR3aa: CASSKRQGTGITEAFF
j_gene: TRBJ2-3; v_gene: TRBV4-2; d_gene: .; abundance: .; CDR3nt: TGTGCCAGCAGCCAAGGGGGACTTTCTAGCACAGATACGCAGTATTTT; CDR3aa: CASSQGGLSSTDTQYF
j_gene: TRBJ1-2; v_gene: TRBV6-6; d_gene: .; abundance: once; CDR3nt: TGTGCCAGCACATCGGGGACTTCTCATGGCTACACCTTC; CDR3aa: CASTSGTSHGYTF
j_gene: TRBJ2-5; v_gene: TRBV27; d_gene: .; abundance: medium-sized; CDR3nt: TGTGCCAGCAGTTTATGCGAGACCCAGTACTTC; CDR3aa: CASSLCETQYF
j_gene: TRBJ1-2; v_gene: TRBV5-1; d_gene: .; abundance: .; CDR3nt: TGCGCCAGCAGCTTAAGGGGCCACTACTCACCCGGAGACACCTTAAACTATGGCTACACCTTC; CDR3aa: CASSLRGHYSPGDTLNYGYTF
j_gene: TRBJ2-1; v_gene: TRBV5-4; d_gene: .; abundance: once; CDR3nt: TGTGCCAGCAGCCCCACGGGGGCGGGGGAGCAGTTCTTC; CDR3aa: CASSPTGAGEQFF
j_gene: TRBJ2-5; v_gene: TRBV7-8; d_gene: .; abundance: once; CDR3nt: TGTGCCAGCAGCTCGGACGCCTTAACCCAGTACTTC; CDR3aa: CASSSDALTQYF
j_gene: TRBJ1-4; v_gene: TRBV25-1; d_gene: .; abundance: medium-sized; CDR3nt: TGTGCCAGCAGTGAAGCCGGGTCTGGGGAAAAACTGTTTTTT; CDR3aa: CASSEAGSGEKLFF
j_gene: TRBJ2-1; v_gene: TRBV5-6; d_gene: .; abundance: .; CDR3nt: TGTGCCAGCAGCTCCGTTTTACTCAATGAGCAGTTCTTC; CDR3aa: CASSSVLLNEQFF
j_gene: TRBJ2-2; v_gene: TRBV30; d_gene: .; abundance: .; CDR3nt: TGTGCCTGGAGTATGTCTGATACCGGGGAGCTGTTTTTT; CDR3aa: CAWSMSDTGELFF
j_gene: TRBJ2-7; v_gene: TRBV7-9; d_gene: .; abundance: .; CDR3nt: TGTGCCAGCAGCCCTGGCGTCAGGGGAAAAGGGAACGAGCAGTACTTC; CDR3aa: CASSPGVRGKGNEQYF
j_gene: TRBJ1-2; v_gene: TRBV29-1; d_gene: .; abundance: once; CDR3nt: TGCAGCGTTGAAGAAGGCACAGGGCTTGGCTACACCTTC; CDR3aa: CSVEEGTGLGYTF
j_gene: TRBJ1-2; v_gene: TRBV6-6; d_gene: TRBD1; abundance: .; CDR3nt: TGTGCCAGCAGTCCTTCGGACAGGGAATATGGCTACACCTTC; CDR3aa: CASSPSDREYGYTF
j_gene: TRBJ2-7; v_gene: TRBV20-1; d_gene: .; abundance: .; CDR3nt: TGCAGTGCTATGGACAGCGAGCAGTACTTC; CDR3aa: CSAMDSEQYF
j_gene: TRBJ2-7; v_gene: TRBV5-1; d_gene: .; abundance: .; CDR3nt: TGCGCCAGCAGCTTGGAAGGGGGAGGTCAGTACTTC; CDR3aa: CASSLEGGGQYF
j_gene: TRBJ2-7; v_gene: TRBV4-1; d_gene: .; abundance: .; CDR3nt: TGCGCCAGCAGCCAAAGCTTCTCCTACGAGCAGTACTTC; CDR3aa: CASSQSFSYEQYF
j_gene: TRBJ1-2; v_gene: TRBV5-4; d_gene: .; abundance: .; CDR3nt: TGTGCCAGCAGCTTGGAACAACTCGGTGGCTACACCTTC; CDR3aa: CASSLEQLGGYTF
j_gene: TRBJ1-1; v_gene: TRBV19; d_gene: TRBD1; abundance: .; CDR3nt: TGTGCCAGTAGTATAGTTGGGACAGGGGCTGAAGCTTTCTTT; CDR3aa: CASSIVGTGAEAFF
j_gene: TRBJ2-7; v_gene: TRBV27; d_gene: .; abundance: .; CDR3nt: TGTGCCAGCAGTTTATCCGCCCCGGGACCCCTAACCTACGAGCAGTACTTC; CDR3aa: CASSLSAPGPLTYEQYF
j_gene: TRBJ2-1; v_gene: TRBV19; d_gene: .; abundance: once; CDR3nt: TGTGCCAGTAGTGCAGGGGATCTAGCTGCTGAGCAGTTCTTC; CDR3aa: CASSAGDLAAEQFF
j_gene: TRBJ1-1; v_gene: TRBV5-1; d_gene: .; abundance: .; CDR3nt: TGCGCCAGCAGCTTGGGTGGCGTGAACACTGAAGCTTTCTTT; CDR3aa: CASSLGGVNTEAFF
j_gene: TRBJ1-2; v_gene: TRBV18; d_gene: .; abundance: .; CDR3nt: TGTGCCAGCTCGTGGGAGCCCGATTTTGAGGGCTTCTATGGCTACACCTTC; CDR3aa: CASSWEPDFEGFYGYTF
j_gene: TRBJ2-3; v_gene: TRBV6-4; d_gene: TRBD1; abundance: .; CDR3nt: TGTGCCAGCAGTGACAAGGGACAGGGGGAGACAGATACGCAGTATTTT; CDR3aa: CASSDKGQGETDTQYF
j_gene: TRBJ2-7; v_gene: TRBV6-5; d_gene: .; abundance: .; CDR3nt: TGTGCCAGCGGGGACGCATTTTACGAGCAGTACTTC; CDR3aa: CASGDAFYEQYF
j_gene: TRBJ1-6; v_gene: TRBV12-5; d_gene: .; abundance: .; CDR3nt: TGTGCTAGTGGTTTGACTCCGGGACCATATAATTCACCCCTCCACTTT; CDR3aa: CASGLTPGPYNSPLHF
j_gene: TRBJ1-1; v_gene: TRBV15; d_gene: .; abundance: .; CDR3nt: TGTGCCACCAGCAGAGAGTACGGCGCAACAGCTATGAACACTGAAGCTTTCTTT; CDR3aa: CATSREYGATAMNTEAFF
j_gene: TRBJ2-1; v_gene: TRBV9; d_gene: TRBD2; abundance: .; CDR3nt: TGTGCCAGCAGCGTAACCCGCGGGACTAGCTCCTACAATGAGCAGTTCTTC; CDR3aa: CASSVTRGTSSYNEQFF
j_gene: TRBJ2-7; v_gene: TRBV27; d_gene: TRBD2; abundance: .; CDR3nt: TGTGCCAGCAGTTTGAGCCGGGGAGGCGGGAGCCCCTACGAGCAGTACTTC; CDR3aa: CASSLSRGGGSPYEQYF
j_gene: TRBJ1-2; v_gene: TRBV25-1; d_gene: .; abundance: .; CDR3nt: TGTGCCAGCAGTGAACTAGGGGGGGCTAACTATGGCTACACCTTC; CDR3aa: CASSELGGANYGYTF
j_gene: TRBJ2-2; v_gene: TRBV20-1; d_gene: .; abundance: .; CDR3nt: TGCAGTGCTAGTAAATGGACAGACACCGGGGAGCTGTTTTTT; CDR3aa: CSASKWTDTGELFF
j_gene: TRBJ2-7; v_gene: TRBV3-1/TRBV3-2; d_gene: TRBD2; abundance: .; CDR3nt: TGTGCCAGCAGCCAAGTCCTAGCGGGTGGCGAGCAGTACTTC; CDR3aa: CASSQVLAGGEQYF
j_gene: TRBJ2-3; v_gene: TRBV7-2; d_gene: .; abundance: .; CDR3nt: TGTGCCAGCAGCATAGGGGACCGCGGTAGCACAGATACGCAGTATTTT; CDR3aa: CASSIGDRGSTDTQYF
j_gene: TRBJ1-1; v_gene: TRBV7-8; d_gene: TRBD1; abundance: .; CDR3nt: TGTGCCAGCAGCTCGAACCAGGGGGATGAAGCTTTCTTT; CDR3aa: CASSSNQGDEAFF
j_gene: TRBJ2-7; v_gene: TRBV12-2; d_gene: .; abundance: .; CDR3nt: TGTGCAAGTCGCCCCGGACTAGCGGGGGACTACGAGCAGTACTTC; CDR3aa: CASRPGLAGDYEQYF
j_gene: TRBJ1-2; v_gene: TRBV13; d_gene: .; abundance: .; CDR3nt: TGTGCCAGCAGCAACGCGTATGGCTACACCTTC; CDR3aa: CASSNAYGYTF
j_gene: TRBJ2-3; v_gene: TRBV4-2; d_gene: .; abundance: .; CDR3nt: TGTGCCAGCAGCCAAGCTGGAGGGGTTTCTAGCACAGATACGCAGTATTTT; CDR3aa: CASSQAGGVSSTDTQYF
j_gene: TRBJ2-3; v_gene: TRBV6-2/TRBV6-3; d_gene: .; abundance: .; CDR3nt: TGTGCCAGCAGTTTGGGAACCTACGCTAAATCCCCCACAGATACGCAGTATTTT; CDR3aa: CASSLGTYAKSPTDTQYF
j_gene: TRBJ2-1; v_gene: TRBV13; d_gene: TRBD2; abundance: .; CDR3nt: TGTGCCAGCAGCTTAAGCGGGACTAGCAGTCATGAGCAGTTCTTC; CDR3aa: CASSLSGTSSHEQFF
j_gene: TRBJ1-6; v_gene: TRBV10-2; d_gene: .; abundance: once; CDR3nt: TGCGCCAGCAGTGAGGGAGGGACTCATTCACCCCTCCACTTT; CDR3aa: CASSEGGTHSPLHF
j_gene: TRBJ1-5; v_gene: TRBV27; d_gene: .; abundance: .; CDR3nt: TGTGCCAGCAGTTTAGGCGGAGAGCTTAGCAATCAGCCCCAGCATTTT; CDR3aa: CASSLGGELSNQPQHF
j_gene: TRBJ2-6; v_gene: TRBV10-3; d_gene: TRBD1; abundance: .; CDR3nt: TGTGCCATCAGTGCCACAGGGGCTGGGGCCAACGTCCTGACTTTC; CDR3aa: CAISATGAGANVLTF
j_gene: TRBJ1-1; v_gene: TRBV6-5; d_gene: .; abundance: .; CDR3nt: TGTGCCAGCAAACATAACACTGAAGCTTTCTTT; CDR3aa: CASKHNTEAFF
j_gene: TRBJ2-7; v_gene: TRBV5-1; d_gene: TRBD1; abundance: .; CDR3nt: TGCGCCAGCAAACTCGGGACAGGAACCTACGAGCAGTACTTC; CDR3aa: CASKLGTGTYEQYF
j_gene: TRBJ2-4; v_gene: TRBV23-1; d_gene: TRBD1; abundance: .; CDR3nt: TGCGCCAGCAGTCATCCTGACAGGGAAGGGTTGACCAAAAACATTCAGTACTTC; CDR3aa: CASSHPDREGLTKNIQYF
j_gene: TRBJ1-6; v_gene: TRBV20-1; d_gene: .; abundance: .; CDR3nt: TGCAGTGCTAGTAGAGCAGTCGGCCTGCATAATTCACCCCTCCACTTT; CDR3aa: CSASRAVGLHNSPLHF
j_gene: TRBJ1-1; v_gene: TRBV12-3/TRBV12-4; d_gene: .; abundance: .; CDR3nt: TGTGCCAGCACCCAAGGAAGGGGGACAGCTTTCTTT; CDR3aa: CASTQGRGTAFF
j_gene: TRBJ1-1; v_gene: TRBV7-9; d_gene: .; abundance: .; CDR3nt: TGTGCCAGCAGCTTCGGCGGGGACACTGAAGCTTTCTTT; CDR3aa: CASSFGGDTEAFF
j_gene: TRBJ1-6; v_gene: TRBV7-9; d_gene: TRBD1; abundance: .; CDR3nt: TGTGCCAGCAGTCTCACCACCGGACAGGGTCATTCACCCCTCCACTTT; CDR3aa: CASSLTTGQGHSPLHF